The 25 T cell receptor beta chains below come from one sample, sequenced in a study of Graves' ophthalmopathy and Graves' hyperthyroidism. CDR3 regions of TCR beta were amplified from RNA transcripts. Following a first-round RT-PCR that used HTBI primers, a second-round multiplex PCR was carried out. TCRdb independently ran MiXCR on the multiplex PCR reads; one entry per CDR3 protein. This table holds about 160,000 distinct CDR3 sequences, 30% to 45% found once. The sequenced sample was peripheral blood. The source of these receptors is a woman in her thirties or forties with Graves' ophthalmopathy.

The V and J genes are TRBV7-2 and TRBJ2-7, with TRBD2 matching 12 bases. The CDR3 has 17 residues. V was pared by 0 bases and J by 6 bases, with 9 bases of the junction left unmatched. CDR1 is SGHTA, CDR2 FQGNSA, per germline. CDR3 sequence (DNA): TGTGCCAGCAGCTTAGCGCTCGCTAGCGGGGGGGGCGGCGAGCAGTACTTC. This gives the protein CASSLALASGGGGEQYF.

This clonotype was detected ten times or more. The chain carries TRBV6-5 and TRBJ1-2, with D possibly matching TRBD1 (5 bases). Germline assignment: CDR1 MNHEY and CDR2 SVGAGI. The CDR3 totals 15 residues. V gave up 5 bases and J gave up 4 bases, with 17 bases separating them. In nucleotides, the CDR3 is TGTGCCAGCAGTACCGGGACCGGGGACTCCTATGGCTACACCTTC. Translating it yields CASSTGTGDSYGYTF.

This chain connects TRBV4-2 to TRBJ1-1, with 8 bases fitting TRBD1. CDR1 LGHNA and CDR2 YNFKEQ come from the germline V gene. The CDR3 contains 16 residues. Unmatched junction bases numbered 7, after V lost 1 base and J lost 3 bases. The CDR3 sequence is CASSQGQGDRYTEAFF. The CDR3 nucleotides read TGTGCCAGCAGCCAAGGCCAAGGGGACAGGTACACTGAAGCTTTCTTT.

This clonotype was recorded at least ten times. The chain combines TRBV5-6 with TRBJ1-1; the D is unclear. This CDR3 spans 14 amino acids. Trimming took 0 bases from V and 5 from J, leaving 11 bases between them. CDR1 and CDR2 (germline): SGHDT, YYEEEE. In DNA form, the CDR3 reads TGTGCCAGCAGCTTGGGTCCACGTGGGACTGAAGCTTTCTTT. Its protein product is CASSLGPRGTEAFF.

The V and J genes are TRBV28 and TRBJ2-5; 11 bases are shared with TRBD2. V lost 2 bases and J lost 4; bases outside the gene matches: 6. In germline, CDR1 is MDHEN, CDR2 SYDVKM. The CDR3 is made up of 16 amino acids. Here the CDR3 reads CASSLHGTSGIETQYF. CDR3 sequence (DNA): TGTGCCAGCAGTTTACACGGGACTAGCGGAATAGAGACCCAGTACTTC.

This clonotype was counted at least ten times. The V call is TRBV28, the J call TRBJ1-5; D is undetermined. Germline lookup yields CDR1 MDHEN and CDR2 SYDVKM. The V and J ends lost 6 bases and 4 bases respectively, with 22 bases between them. The CDR3 is 17 amino acids. The CDR3 loop reads CASRDTGRRKPNQPQHF. The CDR3 DNA is TGTGCCAGCAGAGACACGGGCCGTCGTAAGCCAAATCAGCCCCAGCATTTT.

At least ten counts were recorded for this clonotype. The chain uses TRBV9 and TRBJ1-6, with D possibly matching TRBD1 (5 bases). Trimming took off 1 base at V and 13 bases at J, with 18 bases between the two ends. Germline values: CDR1 SGDLS, CDR2 YYNGEE. The CDR3 is 15 amino acids. DNA for the CDR3: TGTGCCAGCAGCGTAAGTCCGGGGACGCAGCAGCCCCTCCACTTT. Protein sequence: CASSVSPGTQQPLHF.

The V call is TRBV6-2 or TRBV6-3, the J call TRBJ2-2, with D possibly being TRBD2 (6 bases). The germline V and J ends were trimmed by 6 bases and 9 bases, with 17 bases remaining between them. CDR1 is MNHEY and CDR2 is SVGEGT in the germline V gene. This CDR3 comprises 14 residues. The CDR3 DNA is TGTGCCAGCAGCATACAGGACTACATAAGGGAGCTGTTTTTT. This sequence encodes CASSIQDYIRELFF.

This clonotype was detected many times. The chain joins TRBV7-8 to TRBJ2-5, with 7 bases that match TRBD1. The CDR3 spans 15 residues. V gave up 5 bases and J gave up 2 bases; unmatched junction bases: 8. In germline, CDR1 is SGHVS, CDR2 FQNEAQ. In DNA form, the CDR3 reads TGTGCCAGCAGCCACAGGGGCCGGGGACAAGAGACCCAGTACTTC. It is translated as CASSHRGRGQETQYF.

The genes are TRBV6-2 or TRBV6-3 and TRBJ2-7; TRBD1 or TRBD2 may be the D gene (5 bases each). The CDR3 extends over 14 amino acids. Germline CDR1 reads MNHEY; CDR2 reads SVGEGT. V dropped 2 bases and J dropped 7 bases, with 15 bases sitting between them. CDR3 protein: CASSYLGTFGEQYF. DNA of the CDR3: TGTGCCAGCAGTTACCTAGGGACGTTTGGGGAGCAGTACTTC.

This clonotype was observed at least ten times. The rearrangement joins TRBV5-1 to TRBJ1-1; D call uncertain. There are 13 residues in the CDR3. Germline loops: CDR1 SGHRS, CDR2 YFSETQ. V was shortened by 3 bases and J by 1 base, with 7 bases between the two germline ends. For the CDR3, the DNA is TGCGCCAGCAGCTGGGGATCGAACACTGAAGCTTTCTTT. Translation gives CASSWGSNTEAFF.

The chain employs TRBV6-1 and TRBJ2-7; maybe TRBD1 (6 bases). The tail of the sequence fits TRBJ2-5 better, so the J call may be wrong. The CDR3 extends over 14 amino acids. Germline lookup yields CDR1 MNHNS and CDR2 SASEGT. CDR3 sequence reads: CASTQTGPQETQYF. The CDR3 nucleotides are TGTGCCAGCACCCAGACAGGCCCACAAGAGACCCAGTACTTC.

This clonotype was seen repeatedly, ten times or more. This chain links TRBV6-1 with TRBJ1-5; a possible D gene is TRBD1 (5 bases). This CDR3 has 14 amino acids. V lost 4 bases and J lost 5, with 12 bases in between. Germline V CDR1 and CDR2: MNHNS, SASEGT. The CDR3 loop reads CASSVRQPDQPQHF. CDR3 nucleotide sequence: TGTGCCAGCAGTGTAAGACAGCCCGATCAGCCCCAGCATTTT.

The V gene is TRBV12-3 or TRBV12-4, the J gene TRBJ2-7; 9 positions match TRBD1. V lost 5 bases, J lost 5 bases, and 10 bases stayed unmatched. The CDR3 contains 15 residues. As DNA, the CDR3 is TGTGCCAGCAGTCCTCCGGACAGGGGAACAGACGAGCAGTACTTC. This sequence encodes CASSPPDRGTDEQYF.

This clonotype occurred many times. The chain joins TRBV4-1 to TRBJ1-6; a weak D match, TRBD1 (6 bases). V lost 0 bases and J lost 8, with 14 bases in between. The V gene's germline CDR1 is MGHRA and CDR2 YSYEKL. The length of the CDR3 is 16 residues. Here the CDR3 DNA reads TGCGCCAGCAGCCAAGATACAGGGCAGGGGTATTCACCCCTCCACTTT. Its protein is CASSQDTGQGYSPLHF.

The V gene is TRBV18, the J gene TRBJ1-3; D is ambiguous. CDR3 length: 15 residues. The ends were cut back, 1 base at V and 0 bases at J, with 7 bases in the middle. Germline CDR1 KGHSH, CDR2 LQKENI. CDR3 protein: CASSPQGYSGNTIYF. CDR3 sequence (DNA): TGTGCCAGCTCACCACAGGGTTACTCTGGAAACACCATATATTTT.

This sequence joins TRBV9 and TRBJ2-7; a weak D match, TRBD1 (5 bases). The V gene's germline CDR1 is SGDLS and CDR2 YYNGEE. This CDR3 spans 14 amino acids. Trimming removed 2 bases at V and 3 bases at J, with 12 bases between. This chain's CDR3 is CASSVGQGVYEQYF. The DNA for the CDR3 is TGTGCCAGCAGCGTCGGGCAGGGTGTCTACGAGCAGTACTTC.

This chain uses TRBV28 with TRBJ1-2, with a weak D call TRBD1 (5 bases). The V and J ends lost 3 bases and 8 bases respectively, with 16 bases between them. Germline V gene lookup returns CDR1 MDHEN and CDR2 SYDVKM. The CDR3 totals 14 residues. The CDR3: CASSLYILTVGYTF. CDR3 bases: TGTGCCAGCAGTTTGTATATTTTGACAGTGGGCTACACCTTC.

The chain carries TRBV28 and TRBJ2-7; 7 bases map to TRBD1. This CDR3 has 14 residues. V was pared by 8 bases and J by 5 bases, with 12 bases of the junction left unmatched. Germline CDR1 reads MDHEN; CDR2 reads SYDVKM. CDR3 sequence reads: CASSPGTVRDEQYF. In DNA, the CDR3 is TGTGCCAGCTCACCAGGGACAGTCAGGGACGAGCAGTACTTC. Looking up the rest from reference TRBV28 and TRBJ2-7 gives the full variable domain: DVKVTQSSRYLVKRTGEKVFLECVQDMDHENMFWYRQDPGLGLRLIYFSYDVKMKEKGDIPEGYSVSREKKERFSLILESASTNQTSMYLCASSPGTVRDEQYFGPGTRLTVT.

Many counts were recorded for this clonotype. The chain links TRBV5-1 to TRBJ1-3; D possibly corresponds to TRBD1 (5 bases). The CDR3 is made up of 14 amino acids. The V and J ends lost 0 bases and 3 bases respectively, with 7 bases between them. Per germline, CDR1 SGHRS and CDR2 YFSETQ. CDR3 sequence reads: CASSLGQGGNTIYF. DNA for the CDR3: TGCGCCAGCAGCTTGGGGCAGGGTGGAAACACCATATATTTT.

This clonotype was seen ten or more times. The J gene is TRBJ2-5, the V gene TRBV28; 8 nucleotides agree with TRBD1. CDR3 size: 15 residues. With V trimmed by 3 bases and J by 5 bases, 8 bases remained unmatched. Per the germline V gene, CDR1 is MDHEN and CDR2 is SYDVKM. The CDR3 loop is CASSFRQGAGETQYF. The DNA for the CDR3 is TGTGCCAGCAGTTTCAGGCAGGGGGCGGGTGAGACCCAGTACTTC.

The chain carries TRBV12-5 and TRBJ2-2; D gene uncertain. The CDR3 consists of 14 residues. The germline gives CDR1 LGHNT, CDR2 FRNRAP. Trimming left V 6 bases short and J 4 bases short, with 12 bases between. CDR3 amino acids: CASGRDTGTGELFF. CDR3 coding DNA: TGTGCTAGTGGCCGCGACACTGGCACCGGGGAGCTGTTTTTT.

This clonotype has just one count. This sequence joins TRBV12-3 or TRBV12-4 and TRBJ2-5; D is perhaps TRBD2 (6 bases). This CDR3 is built from 16 residues. Trimming stripped 3 bases from V and 5 bases from J, with 19 bases between. The CDR3 spells CASSFRGGVRGETQYF. The CDR3 nucleotides are TGTGCCAGCAGTTTTAGGGGCGGGGTACGAGGGGAGACCCAGTACTTC.

This clonotype showed up many times. This chain connects TRBV19 to TRBJ1-1; D is unresolved. The V gene's germline CDR1 is LNHDA and CDR2 SQIVND (reference sequence). This CDR3 has 13 amino acids. Between the trimmed V and J ends, which lost 5 bases and 4 bases, there was a span of 11 bases. The CDR3 sequence is CASSGIVSTEAFF. CDR3 in DNA: TGTGCCAGTAGTGGGATAGTGAGCACTGAAGCTTTCTTT.

This clonotype has at least ten counts. The rearrangement links TRBV18 to TRBJ1-2; 7 bases fit TRBD1. The CDR3 spans 14 residues. After removal of 1 base from V and 6 bases from J, the junction contained 5 bases not matched to a gene. Germline loops: CDR1 KGHSH, CDR2 LQKENI. This CDR3 reads CASSPQGANDGYTF. The CDR3 nucleotides are TGTGCCAGCTCACCACAGGGGGCGAACGATGGCTACACCTTC.